This T cell receptor beta chain was identified during a study of T cell responses to AZD1222 COVID-19 vaccine. Study results and caveats: Spike-specific TCR breadth and depth were elevated following two AZD1222 doses. Donors were mostly white British, more females; clonal diversity possibly underestimated.

In regard to this clone: Its antigen is undetermined.

Using immunoSEQ multiplex PCR, the repertoire was profiled, and TCRdb retains in-frame clones only, with some absent. The table records about 130,000 clones, around 92% of them present only once. The sequencing here drew on peripheral blood, taken on day 0 of AZD1222 vaccination. The source of this sequence is an adult in good health.

In DNA form, the CDR3 reads TGCACCAGCAGCCGCAATTTACGGACAGCGGAGGGAAAACTGTTTTTT. Protein sequence: CTSSRNLRTAEGKLFF. This chain connects TRBV1 to TRBJ1-4. TRBV1 is flagged as a pseudogene. The CDR3 is made up of 16 amino acids.